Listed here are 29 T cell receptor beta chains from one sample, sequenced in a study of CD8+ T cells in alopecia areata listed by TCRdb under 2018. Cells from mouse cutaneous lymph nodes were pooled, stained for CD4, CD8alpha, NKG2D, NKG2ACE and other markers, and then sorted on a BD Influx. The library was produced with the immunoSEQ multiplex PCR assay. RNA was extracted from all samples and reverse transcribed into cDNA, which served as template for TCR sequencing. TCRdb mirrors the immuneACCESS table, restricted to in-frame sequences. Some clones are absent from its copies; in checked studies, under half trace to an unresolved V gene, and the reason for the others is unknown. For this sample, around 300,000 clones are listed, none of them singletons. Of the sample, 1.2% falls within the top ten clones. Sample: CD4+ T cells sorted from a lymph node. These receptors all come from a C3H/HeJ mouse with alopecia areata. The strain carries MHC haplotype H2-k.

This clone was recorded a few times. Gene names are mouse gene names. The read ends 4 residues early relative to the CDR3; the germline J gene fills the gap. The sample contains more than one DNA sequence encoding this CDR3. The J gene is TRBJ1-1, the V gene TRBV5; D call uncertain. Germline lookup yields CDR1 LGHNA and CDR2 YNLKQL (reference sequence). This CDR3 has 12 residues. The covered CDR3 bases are TGTGCCAGCAGCCAAGAAGACAAA. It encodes CASSQEDK. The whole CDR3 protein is CASSQEDKEVFF.

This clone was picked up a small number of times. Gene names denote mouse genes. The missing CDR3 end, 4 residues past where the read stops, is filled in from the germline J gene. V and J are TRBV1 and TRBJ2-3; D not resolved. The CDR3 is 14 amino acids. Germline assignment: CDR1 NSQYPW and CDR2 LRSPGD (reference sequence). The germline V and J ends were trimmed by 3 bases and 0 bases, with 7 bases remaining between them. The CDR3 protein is CTCSAFSSAETLYF. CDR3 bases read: TGCACCTGCAGTGCCTTTTCTAGTGCAGAA.

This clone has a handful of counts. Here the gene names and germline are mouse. CDR3 DNA (partial): TGTGCCAGCGGTGGAACACGGGACAGAACAAACACCGGG. Protein: CASGGTRDRTNTG. The full CDR3 sequence reads CASGGTRDRTNTGQLYF. The J gene is TRBJ2-2, the V gene TRBV13-2; 7 bases line up with TRBD1. The CDR3 end falls 4 residues outside the read, so it is completed with the germline J gene. From germline, CDR1 is NNHNN and CDR2 SYGAGS (reference sequence). The V and J ends lost 3 bases and 0 bases, in that order; junction bases with no gene match: 8. CDR3 size: 17 residues.

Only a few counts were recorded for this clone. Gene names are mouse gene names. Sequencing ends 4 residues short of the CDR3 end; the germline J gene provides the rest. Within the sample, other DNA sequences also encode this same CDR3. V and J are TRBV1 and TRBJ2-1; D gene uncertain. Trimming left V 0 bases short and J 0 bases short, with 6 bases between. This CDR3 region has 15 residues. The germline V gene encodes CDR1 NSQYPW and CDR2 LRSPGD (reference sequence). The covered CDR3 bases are TGCACCTGCAGTGCAGAGCAGAATAACTATGCT. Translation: CTCSAEQNNYA. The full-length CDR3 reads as CTCSAEQNNYAEQFF. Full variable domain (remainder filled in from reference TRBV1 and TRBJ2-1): VTLLEQNPRWRLVPRGQAVNLRCILKNSQYPWMSWYQQDLQKQLQWLFTLRSPGDKEVKSLPGADYLATRVTDTELRLQVANMSQGRTLYCTCSAEQNNYAEQFFGPGTRLTVL.

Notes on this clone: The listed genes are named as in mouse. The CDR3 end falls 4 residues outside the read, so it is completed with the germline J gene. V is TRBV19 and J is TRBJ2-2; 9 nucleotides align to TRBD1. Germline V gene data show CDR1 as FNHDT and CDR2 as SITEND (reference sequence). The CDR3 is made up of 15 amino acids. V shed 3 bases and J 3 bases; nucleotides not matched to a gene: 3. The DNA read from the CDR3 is TGTGCCAGCAGTAGGCGGGACAGGGACACCGGG. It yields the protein CASSRRDRDTG. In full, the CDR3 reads CASSRRDRDTGQLYF.

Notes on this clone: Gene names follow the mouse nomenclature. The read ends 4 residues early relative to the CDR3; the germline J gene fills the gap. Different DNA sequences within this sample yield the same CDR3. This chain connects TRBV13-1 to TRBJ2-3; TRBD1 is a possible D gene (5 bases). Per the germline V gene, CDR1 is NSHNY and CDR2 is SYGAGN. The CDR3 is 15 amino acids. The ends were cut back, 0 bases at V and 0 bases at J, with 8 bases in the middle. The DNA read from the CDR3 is TGTGCCAGCAGTGATGCAAGGGGTAGTGCAGAA. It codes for CASSDARGSAE. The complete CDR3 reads CASSDARGSAETLYF.

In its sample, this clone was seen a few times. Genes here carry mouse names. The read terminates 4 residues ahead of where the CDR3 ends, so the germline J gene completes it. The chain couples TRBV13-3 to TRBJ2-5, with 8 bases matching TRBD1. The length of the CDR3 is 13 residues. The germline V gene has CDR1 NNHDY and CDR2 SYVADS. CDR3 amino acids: CASRPTGGDTQYF. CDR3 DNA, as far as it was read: TGTGCCAGCAGGCCCACAGGGGGAGAC.

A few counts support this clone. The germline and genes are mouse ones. CDR3 bases read: TGTGCCAGCAGTATGGACAGGGGGCGGACA. As protein: CASSMDRGRT. In full, the CDR3 reads CASSMDRGRTEVFF. The chain is built from TRBV19 and TRBJ1-1; 11 positions agree with TRBD1. The read ends 4 residues before the CDR3 terminus; that terminus is restored from the germline J gene. From germline, CDR1 is FNHDT and CDR2 SITEND (reference sequence). The length of the CDR3 is 14 residues.

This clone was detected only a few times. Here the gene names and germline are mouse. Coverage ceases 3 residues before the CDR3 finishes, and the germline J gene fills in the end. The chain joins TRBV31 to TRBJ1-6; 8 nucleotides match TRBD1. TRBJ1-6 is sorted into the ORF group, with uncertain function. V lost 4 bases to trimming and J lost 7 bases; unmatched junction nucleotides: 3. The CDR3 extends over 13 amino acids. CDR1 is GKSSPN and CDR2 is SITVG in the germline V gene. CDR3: CAWTDRANSPLYF. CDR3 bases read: TGTGCCTGGACGGACAGGGCGAATTCGCCC.

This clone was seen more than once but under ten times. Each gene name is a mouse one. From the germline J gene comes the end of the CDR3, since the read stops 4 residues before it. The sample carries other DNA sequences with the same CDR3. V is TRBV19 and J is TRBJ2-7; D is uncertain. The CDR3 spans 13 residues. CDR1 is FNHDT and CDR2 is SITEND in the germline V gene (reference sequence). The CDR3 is CASSIARQYEQYF. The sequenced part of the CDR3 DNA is TGTGCCAGCAGTATAGCCCGACAATAT. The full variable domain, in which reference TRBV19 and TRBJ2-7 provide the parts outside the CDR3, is GGIITQTPKFLIGQEGQKLTLKCQQNFNHDTMYWYRQDSGKGLRLIYYSITENDLQKGDLSEGYDASREKKSSFSLTVTSAQKNEMAVFLCASSIARQYEQYFGPGTRLTVL.

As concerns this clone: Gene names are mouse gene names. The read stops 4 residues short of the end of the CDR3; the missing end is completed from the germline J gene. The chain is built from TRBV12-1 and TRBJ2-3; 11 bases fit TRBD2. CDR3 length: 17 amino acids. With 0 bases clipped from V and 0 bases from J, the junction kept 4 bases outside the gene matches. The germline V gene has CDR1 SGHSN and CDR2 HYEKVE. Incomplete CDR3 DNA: TGTGCCAGCTCTCTCGTCTGGACTGGGGGGAGTGCAGAA. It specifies CASSLVWTGGSAE. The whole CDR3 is CASSLVWTGGSAETLYF.

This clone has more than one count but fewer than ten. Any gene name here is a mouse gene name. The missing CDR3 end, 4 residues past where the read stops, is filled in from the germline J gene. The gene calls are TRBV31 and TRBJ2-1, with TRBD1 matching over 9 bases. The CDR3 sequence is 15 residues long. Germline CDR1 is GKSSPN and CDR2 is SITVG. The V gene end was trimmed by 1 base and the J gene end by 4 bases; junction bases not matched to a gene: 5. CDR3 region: CAWSPGQGLYAEQFF. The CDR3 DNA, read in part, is TGTGCCTGGAGTCCGGGACAGGGTTTATATGCT.

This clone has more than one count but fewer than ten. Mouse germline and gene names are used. This CDR3 is CASSRFPRTGNYAEQFF. The part of the CDR3 DNA that was read is TGTGCTAGCAGTAGATTTCCCCGGACAGGGAACTATGCT. V usage is TRBV17 and J usage is TRBJ2-1, with TRBD1 matching 8 bases. Read data end 4 residues before the CDR3 end; the end is taken from the germline J gene. Germline-derived CDR1 and CDR2 are MNHDT and YYDKIL. J gave up 1 base and V 2 bases, and 7 bases lay outside the gene matches. This CDR3 is 17 amino acids long.

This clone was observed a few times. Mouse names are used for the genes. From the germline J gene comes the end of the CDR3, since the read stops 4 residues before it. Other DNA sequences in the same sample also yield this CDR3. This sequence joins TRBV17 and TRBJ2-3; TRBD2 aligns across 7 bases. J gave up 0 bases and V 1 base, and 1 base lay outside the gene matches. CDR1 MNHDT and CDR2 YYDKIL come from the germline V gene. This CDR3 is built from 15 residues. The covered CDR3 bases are TGTGCTAGCAGTAGAGGACTGGGTAGTGCAGAA. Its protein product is CASSRGLGSAE. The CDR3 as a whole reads CASSRGLGSAETLYF.

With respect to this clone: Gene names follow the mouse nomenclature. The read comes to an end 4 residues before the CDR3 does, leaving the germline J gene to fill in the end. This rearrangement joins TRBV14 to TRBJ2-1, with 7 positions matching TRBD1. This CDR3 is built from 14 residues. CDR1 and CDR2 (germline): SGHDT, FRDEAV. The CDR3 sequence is CASSLTGEGSEQFF. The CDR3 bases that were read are TGTGCCAGCAGTTTAACAGGGGAGGGTTCT.

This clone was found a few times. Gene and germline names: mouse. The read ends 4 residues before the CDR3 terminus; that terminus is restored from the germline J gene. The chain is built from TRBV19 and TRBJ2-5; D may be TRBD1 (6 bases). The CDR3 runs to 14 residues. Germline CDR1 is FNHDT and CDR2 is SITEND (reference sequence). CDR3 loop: CASTINRAADTQYF. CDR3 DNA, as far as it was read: TGTGCCAGCACCATCAACAGGGCTGCGGAC. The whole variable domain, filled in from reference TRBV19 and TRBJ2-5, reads GGIITQTPKFLIGQEGQKLTLKCQQNFNHDTMYWYRQDSGKGLRLIYYSITENDLQKGDLSEGYDASREKKSSFSLTVTSAQKNEMAVFLCASTINRAADTQYFGPGTRLLVL.

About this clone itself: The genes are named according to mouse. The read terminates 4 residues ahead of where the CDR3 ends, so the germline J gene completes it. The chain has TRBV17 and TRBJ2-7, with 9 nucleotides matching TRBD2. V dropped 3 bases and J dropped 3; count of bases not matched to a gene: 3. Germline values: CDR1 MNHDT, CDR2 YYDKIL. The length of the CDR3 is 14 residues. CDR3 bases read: TGTGCTAGCAGTAGTCTGGGGGGGAGCTAT. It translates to CASSSLGGSY. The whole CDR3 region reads CASSSLGGSYEQYF.

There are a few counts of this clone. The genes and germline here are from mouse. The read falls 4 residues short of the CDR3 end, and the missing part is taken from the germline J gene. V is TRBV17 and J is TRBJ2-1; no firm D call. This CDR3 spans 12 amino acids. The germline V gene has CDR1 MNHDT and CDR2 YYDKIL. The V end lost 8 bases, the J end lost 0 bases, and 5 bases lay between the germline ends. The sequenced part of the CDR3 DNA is TGTGCTAGCCAGGATAACTATGCT. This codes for CASQDNYA. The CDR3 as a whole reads CASQDNYAEQFF.

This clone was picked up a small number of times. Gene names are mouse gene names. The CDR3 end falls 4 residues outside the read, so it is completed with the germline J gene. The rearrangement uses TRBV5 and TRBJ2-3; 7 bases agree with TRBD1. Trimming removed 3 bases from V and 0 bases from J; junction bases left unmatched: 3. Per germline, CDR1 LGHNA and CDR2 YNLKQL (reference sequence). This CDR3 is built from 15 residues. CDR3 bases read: TGTGCCAGCAGCCATTGGGACAGTAGTGCAGAA. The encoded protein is CASSHWDSSAE. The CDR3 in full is CASSHWDSSAETLYF.

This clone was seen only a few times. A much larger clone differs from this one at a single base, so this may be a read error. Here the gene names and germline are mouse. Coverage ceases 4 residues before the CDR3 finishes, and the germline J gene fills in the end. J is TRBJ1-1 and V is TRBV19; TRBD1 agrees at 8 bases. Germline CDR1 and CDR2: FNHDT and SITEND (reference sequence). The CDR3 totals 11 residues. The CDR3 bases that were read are TGTGCCAGCAGAGACAGGGGA. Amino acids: CASRDRG. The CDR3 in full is CASRDRGEVFF.

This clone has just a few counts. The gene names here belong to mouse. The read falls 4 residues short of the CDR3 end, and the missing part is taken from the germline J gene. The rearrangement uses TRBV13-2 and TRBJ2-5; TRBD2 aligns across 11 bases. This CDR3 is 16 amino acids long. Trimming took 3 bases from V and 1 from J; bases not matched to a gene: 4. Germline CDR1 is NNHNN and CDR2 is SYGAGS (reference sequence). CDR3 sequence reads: CASGARDWGYQDTQYF. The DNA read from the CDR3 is TGTGCCAGCGGTGCTCGGGACTGGGGGTACCAAGAC.

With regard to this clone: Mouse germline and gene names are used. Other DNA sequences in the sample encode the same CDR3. CDR3 DNA (partial): TGTGCCAGCAGCCAAGATGGGGGGCGCGACTCC. Amino acids: CASSQDGGRDS. The full CDR3 protein is CASSQDGGRDSDYTF. This chain links TRBV5 with TRBJ1-2; D possibly corresponds to TRBD1 (6 bases). The CDR3 extends 4 residues past the end of the read, so its final part is completed from the germline J gene. CDR1 LGHNA and CDR2 YNLKQL come from the germline V gene (reference sequence). V was shortened by 0 bases and J by 3 bases, with 11 bases between the two germline ends. CDR3 length: 15 residues.

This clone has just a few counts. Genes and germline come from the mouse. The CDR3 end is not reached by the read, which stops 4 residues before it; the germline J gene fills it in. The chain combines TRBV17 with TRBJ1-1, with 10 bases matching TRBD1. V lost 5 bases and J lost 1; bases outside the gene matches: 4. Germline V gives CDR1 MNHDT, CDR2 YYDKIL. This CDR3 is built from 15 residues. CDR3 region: CASSLGQGRNTEVFF. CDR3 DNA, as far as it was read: TGTGCTAGCAGTTTGGGACAGGGGAGGAACACA.

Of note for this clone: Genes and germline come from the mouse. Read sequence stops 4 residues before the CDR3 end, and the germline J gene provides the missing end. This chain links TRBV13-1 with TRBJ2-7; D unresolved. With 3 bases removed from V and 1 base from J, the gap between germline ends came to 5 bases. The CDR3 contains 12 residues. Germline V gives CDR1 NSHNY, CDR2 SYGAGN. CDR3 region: CASSVQSYEQYF. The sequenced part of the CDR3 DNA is TGTGCCAGCAGTGTCCAATCCTAT.

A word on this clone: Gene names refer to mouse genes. The CDR3 reads CASRDTNTLYF. The part of the CDR3 DNA that was read is TGTGCCAGCAGGGACACAAAC. The chain couples TRBV13-3 to TRBJ2-4; D is perhaps TRBD1 (5 bases). The CDR3 goes on 4 residues after the read ends, and that part is filled in from the germline J gene. Germline CDR1 reads NNHDY; CDR2 reads SYVADS. This CDR3 has 11 amino acids.

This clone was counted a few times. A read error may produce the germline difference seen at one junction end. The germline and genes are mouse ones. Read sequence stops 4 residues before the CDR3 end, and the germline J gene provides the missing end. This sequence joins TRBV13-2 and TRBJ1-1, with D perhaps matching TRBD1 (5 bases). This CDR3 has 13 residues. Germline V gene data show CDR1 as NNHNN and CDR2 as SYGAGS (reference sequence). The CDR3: CASSDDRNTEVFF. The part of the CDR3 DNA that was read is TGTGCCAGCAGTGATGACAGAAACACA.

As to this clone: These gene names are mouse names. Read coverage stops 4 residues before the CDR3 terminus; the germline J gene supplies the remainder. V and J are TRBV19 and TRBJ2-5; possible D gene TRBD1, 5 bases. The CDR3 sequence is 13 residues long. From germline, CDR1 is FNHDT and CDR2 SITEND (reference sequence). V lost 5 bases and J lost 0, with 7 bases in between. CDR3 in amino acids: CASSPGNQDTQYF. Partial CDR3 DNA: TGTGCCAGCAGCCCAGGGAACCAAGAC.

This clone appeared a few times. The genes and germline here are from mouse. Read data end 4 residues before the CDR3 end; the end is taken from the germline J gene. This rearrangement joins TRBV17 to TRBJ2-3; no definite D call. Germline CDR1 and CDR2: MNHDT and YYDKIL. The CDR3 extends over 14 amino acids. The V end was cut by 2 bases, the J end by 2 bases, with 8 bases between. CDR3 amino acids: CASSRHRFAETLYF. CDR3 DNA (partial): TGTGCTAGCAGTAGACACAGATTTGCAGAA. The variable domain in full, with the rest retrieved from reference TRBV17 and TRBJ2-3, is DTTVKQNPRYKLARVGKPVNLICSQTMNHDTMYWYQKKPNQAPKLLLFYYDKILNREADTFEKFQSSRPNNSFCSLYIGSAGLEYSAMYLCASSRHRFAETLYFGSGTRLTVL.

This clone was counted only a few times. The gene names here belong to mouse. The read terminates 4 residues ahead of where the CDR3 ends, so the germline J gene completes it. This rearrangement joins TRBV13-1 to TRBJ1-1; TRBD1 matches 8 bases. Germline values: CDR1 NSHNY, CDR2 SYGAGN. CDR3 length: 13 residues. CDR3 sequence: CASSALQGGEVFF. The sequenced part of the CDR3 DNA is TGTGCCAGCAGTGCCCTACAGGGGGGA.